This T cell receptor (beta chain) derives from a study of blood T cell repertoires in COVID-19. Study information: Acute and convalescent COVID-19 samples came from the United States, Italy and Spain.

Trimming stripped 7 bases from V and 6 bases from J, with 9 bases between. The CDR3 consists of 12 residues. Germline-derived CDR1 and CDR2 are SEHNR and FQNEAQ (reference sequence). This table comes from immunoSEQ multiplex PCR, and its TCRdb copy is limited to in-frame clones, with some not included. The sample lists about 200,000 clones, 80% to 90% occurring once. Specimen: peripheral blood. This sequence was found in a human donor with active or convalescent COVID-19. The donor label of this sample is uncertain. This chain uses TRBV7-9 with TRBJ2-2; D remains ambiguous. CDR3 region: CASTSLSGELFF. The CDR3 region has the DNA TGTGCCAGCACCTCCCTGTCCGGGGAGCTGTTTTTT.